This T cell receptor (beta chain) was retrieved from a study of vaccination and CD4 T cells after COVID-19. Study-wide context: Cultures serving as controls received a peptide pool (CEFX or HIV-1 Nef) or no peptide. Broader study findings: This study had few convalescent patients and no early post-infection samples.

With V trimmed by 7 bases and J by 2 bases, 19 bases remained unmatched. Germline CDR1 is LNHDA and CDR2 is SQIVND (reference sequence). The CDR3 length is 20 residues. Cultured CD4+ T cell DNA was sequenced using the Oncomine TCR Beta short-read assay. A single record per CDR3 protein comes from TCRdb applying MiXCR to the PCR reads. The data show about 19,000 distinct CDR3 sequences, approximately 30% seen once. This clonotype has a handful of counts. What it recognizes is unknown. The treatment was: roughly ten-day PBMC culture with coronavirus spike peptide pools or control peptides (ViraFEST assay).

Material: cultured CD4+ T cells from blood. This TCR was sampled from a human donor with COVID-19. The V gene is TRBV19, the J gene TRBJ2-6, with TRBD1 identical over 8 bases. CDR3 amino acids: CASTPGGMGSGGPGANVLTF. The CDR3, as DNA: TGTGCCAGTACCCCCGGAGGGATGGGTTCAGGGGGCCCTGGGGCCAACGTCCTGACTTTC.